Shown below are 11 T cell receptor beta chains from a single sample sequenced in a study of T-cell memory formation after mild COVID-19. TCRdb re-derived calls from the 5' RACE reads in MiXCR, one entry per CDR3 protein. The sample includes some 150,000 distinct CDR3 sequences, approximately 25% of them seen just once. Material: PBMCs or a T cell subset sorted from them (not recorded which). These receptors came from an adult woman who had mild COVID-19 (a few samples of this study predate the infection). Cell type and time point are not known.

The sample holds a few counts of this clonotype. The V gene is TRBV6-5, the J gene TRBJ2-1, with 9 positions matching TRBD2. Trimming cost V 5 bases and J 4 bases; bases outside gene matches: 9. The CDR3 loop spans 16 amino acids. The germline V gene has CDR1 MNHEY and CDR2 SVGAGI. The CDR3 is CASSQSRAGGYNEQFF. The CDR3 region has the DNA TGTGCCAGCAGTCAGAGTAGAGCGGGGGGATACAATGAGCAGTTCTTC.

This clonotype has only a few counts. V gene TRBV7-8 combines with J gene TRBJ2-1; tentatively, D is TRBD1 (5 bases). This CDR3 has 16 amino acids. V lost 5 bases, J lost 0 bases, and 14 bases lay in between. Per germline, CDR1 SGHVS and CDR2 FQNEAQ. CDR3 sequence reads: CASSLRTQSSYNEQFF. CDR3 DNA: TGTGCCAGCAGCCTAAGGACACAGAGCTCCTACAATGAGCAGTTCTTC.

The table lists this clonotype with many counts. This chain's CDR3 is CASSPTGLESQPQHF. CDR3 bases: TGTGCCAGCAGCCCTACAGGGTTAGAGAGTCAGCCCCAGCATTTT. The rearrangement links TRBV7-6 to TRBJ1-5, with D perhaps TRBD1 (6 bases). Per the germline V gene, CDR1 is SGHVS and CDR2 is FNYEAQ. The CDR3 spans 15 residues. V dropped 5 bases and J dropped 6 bases, with 17 bases sitting between them.

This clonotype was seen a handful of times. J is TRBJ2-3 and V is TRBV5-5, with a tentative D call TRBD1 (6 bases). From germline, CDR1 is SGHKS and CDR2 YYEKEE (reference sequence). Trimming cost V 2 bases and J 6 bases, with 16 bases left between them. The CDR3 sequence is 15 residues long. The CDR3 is CASSLGGRAPDTQYF. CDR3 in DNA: TGTGCCAGCAGCTTAGGGGGAAGGGCCCCGGATACGCAGTATTTT. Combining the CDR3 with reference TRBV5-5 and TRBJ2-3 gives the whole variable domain DAGVTQSPTHLIKTRGQQVTLRCSPISGHKSVSWYQQVLGQGPQFIFQYYEKEERGRGNFPDRFSARQFPNYSSELNVNALLLGDSALYLCASSLGGRAPDTQYFGPGTRLTVL.

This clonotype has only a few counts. The DNA for the CDR3 is TGTGCCAGTAGCGTAACTAGCGGGCGGTCCTACGAGCAGTACTTC. Its translation is CASSVTSGRSYEQYF. The rearrangement uses TRBV19 and TRBJ2-7; 9 bases are a match to TRBD2. Germline loops: CDR1 LNHDA, CDR2 SQIVND (reference sequence). This CDR3 comprises 15 residues. V lost 6 bases to trimming and J lost 1 base; unmatched junction nucleotides: 7.

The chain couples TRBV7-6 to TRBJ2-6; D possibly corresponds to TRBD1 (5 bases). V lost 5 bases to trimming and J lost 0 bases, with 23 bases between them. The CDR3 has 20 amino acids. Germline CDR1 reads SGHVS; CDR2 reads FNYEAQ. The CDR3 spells CASSRVRESPSPSGANVLTF. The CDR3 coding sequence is TGTGCCAGCAGCCGCGTCAGGGAATCCCCATCCCCCTCTGGGGCCAACGTCCTGACTTTC.

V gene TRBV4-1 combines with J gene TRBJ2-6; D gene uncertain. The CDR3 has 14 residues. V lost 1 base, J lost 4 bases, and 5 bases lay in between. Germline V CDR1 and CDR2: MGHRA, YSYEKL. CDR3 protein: CASSQGGGANVLTF. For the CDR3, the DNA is TGCGCCAGCAGCCAAGGTGGCGGGGCCAACGTCCTGACTTTC.

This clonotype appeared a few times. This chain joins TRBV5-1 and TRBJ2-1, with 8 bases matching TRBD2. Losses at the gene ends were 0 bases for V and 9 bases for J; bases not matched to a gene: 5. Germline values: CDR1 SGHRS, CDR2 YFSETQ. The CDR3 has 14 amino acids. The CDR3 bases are TGCGCCAGCAGCTTGGTCTCGGGAGGGGGTGAGCAGTTCTTC. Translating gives CASSLVSGGGEQFF. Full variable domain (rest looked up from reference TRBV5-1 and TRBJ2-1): KAGVTQTPRYLIKTRGQQVTLSCSPISGHRSVSWYQQTPGQGLQFLFEYFSETQRNKGNFPGRFSGRQFSNSRSEMNVSTLELGDSALYLCASSLVSGGGEQFFGPGTRLTVL.

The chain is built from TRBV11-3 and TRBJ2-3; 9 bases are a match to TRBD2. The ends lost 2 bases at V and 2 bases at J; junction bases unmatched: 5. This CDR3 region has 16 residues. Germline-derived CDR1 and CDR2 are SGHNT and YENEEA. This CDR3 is CASSLRTSETTDTQYF. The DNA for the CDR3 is TGTGCCAGCAGCTTAAGGACTAGCGAGACCACAGATACGCAGTATTTT.

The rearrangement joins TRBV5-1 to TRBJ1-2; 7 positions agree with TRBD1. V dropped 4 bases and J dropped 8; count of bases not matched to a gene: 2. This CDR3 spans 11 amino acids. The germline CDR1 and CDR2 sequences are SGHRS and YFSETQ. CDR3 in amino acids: CASSRGLGYTF. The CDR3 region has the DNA TGCGCCAGCAGCAGGGGGCTCGGCTACACCTTC.

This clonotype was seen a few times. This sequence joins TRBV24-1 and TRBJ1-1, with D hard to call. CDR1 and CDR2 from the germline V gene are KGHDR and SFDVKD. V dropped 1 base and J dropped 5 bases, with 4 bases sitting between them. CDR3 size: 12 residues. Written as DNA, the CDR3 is TGTGCCACCAGTGATTTTGGGACTGAAGCTTTCTTT. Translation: CATSDFGTEAFF.